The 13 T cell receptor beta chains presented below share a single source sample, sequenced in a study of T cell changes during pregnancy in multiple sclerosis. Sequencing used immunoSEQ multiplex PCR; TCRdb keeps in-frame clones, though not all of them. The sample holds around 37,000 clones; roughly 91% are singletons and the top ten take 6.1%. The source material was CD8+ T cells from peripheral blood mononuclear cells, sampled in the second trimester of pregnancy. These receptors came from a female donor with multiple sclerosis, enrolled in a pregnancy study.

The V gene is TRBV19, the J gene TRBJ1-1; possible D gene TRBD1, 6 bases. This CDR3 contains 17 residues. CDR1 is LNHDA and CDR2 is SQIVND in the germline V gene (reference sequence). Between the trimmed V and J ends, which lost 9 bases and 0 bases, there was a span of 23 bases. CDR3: CARRIRQGRLMNTEAFF. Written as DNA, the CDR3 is TGTGCCAGGCGAATCAGGCAGGGGCGTCTTATGAACACTGAAGCTTTCTTT.

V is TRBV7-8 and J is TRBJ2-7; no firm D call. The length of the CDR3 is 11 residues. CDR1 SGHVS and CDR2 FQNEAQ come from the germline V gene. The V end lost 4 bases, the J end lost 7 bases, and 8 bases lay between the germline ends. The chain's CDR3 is CASSSGREQYF. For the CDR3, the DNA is TGTGCCAGCAGCTCCGGCAGGGAGCAGTACTTC. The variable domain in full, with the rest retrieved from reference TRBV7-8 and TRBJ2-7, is GAGVSQSPRYKVAKRGQDVALRCDPISGHVSLFWYQQALGQGPEFLTYFQNEAQLDKSGLPSDRFFAERPEGSVSTLKIQRTQQEDSAVYLCASSSGREQYFGPGTRLTVT.

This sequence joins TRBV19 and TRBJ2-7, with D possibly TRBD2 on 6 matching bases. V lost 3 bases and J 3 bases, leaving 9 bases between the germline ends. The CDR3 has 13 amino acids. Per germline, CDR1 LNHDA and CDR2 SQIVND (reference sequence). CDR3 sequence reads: CASSIKGLYEQYF. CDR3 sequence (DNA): TGTGCCAGTAGTATTAAGGGACTCTACGAGCAGTACTTC.

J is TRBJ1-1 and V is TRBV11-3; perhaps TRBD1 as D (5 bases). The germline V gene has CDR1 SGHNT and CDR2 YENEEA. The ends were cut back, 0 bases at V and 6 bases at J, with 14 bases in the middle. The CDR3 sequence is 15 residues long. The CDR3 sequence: CASSLDYRQGSEAFF. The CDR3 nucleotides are TGTGCCAGCAGCTTAGATTATCGTCAGGGTTCTGAAGCTTTCTTT.

This CDR3 is CASSLGSHGANYGYTF. The CDR3 DNA follows: TGTGCCAGCAGCTTGGGGTCTCACGGAGCTAACTATGGCTACACCTTC. This sequence joins TRBV5-8 and TRBJ1-2, with D unresolved. The V gene's germline CDR1 is SGHTS and CDR2 YDEGEE. CDR3 length equals 16 residues. V was trimmed by 0 bases and J by 0 bases, leaving 12 bases between them.

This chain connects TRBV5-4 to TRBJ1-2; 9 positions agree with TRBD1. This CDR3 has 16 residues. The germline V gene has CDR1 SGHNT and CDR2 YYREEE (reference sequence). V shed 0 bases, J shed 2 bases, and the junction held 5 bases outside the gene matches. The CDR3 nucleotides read TGTGCCAGCAGCTTGGACTTGGGACAGGGAAACTATGGCTACACCTTC. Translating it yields CASSLDLGQGNYGYTF.

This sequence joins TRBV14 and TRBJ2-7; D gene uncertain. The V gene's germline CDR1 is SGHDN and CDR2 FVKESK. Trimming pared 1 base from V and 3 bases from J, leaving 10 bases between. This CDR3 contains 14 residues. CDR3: CASSQGVQSYEQYF. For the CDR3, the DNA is TGTGCCAGCAGCCAAGGGGTACAGAGCTACGAGCAGTACTTC.

Here the CDR3 reads CASSYSSGGNTEAFF. The CDR3 bases are TGTGCCAGCAGTTACTCGTCCGGCGGGAACACTGAAGCTTTCTTT. The J gene is TRBJ1-1, the V gene TRBV6-5; D is uncertain. This CDR3 is 15 amino acids long. Trimming shortened V by 0 bases and J by 1 base, and 9 bases separated the two germline ends. Germline V lookup: CDR1 MNHEY, CDR2 SVGAGI.

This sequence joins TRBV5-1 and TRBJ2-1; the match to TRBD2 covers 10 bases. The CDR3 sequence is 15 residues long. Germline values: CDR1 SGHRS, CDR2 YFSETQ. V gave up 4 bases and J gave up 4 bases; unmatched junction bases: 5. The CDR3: CASSGAGGPYNEQFF. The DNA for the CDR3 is TGCGCCAGCAGCGGAGCGGGGGGGCCATACAATGAGCAGTTCTTC. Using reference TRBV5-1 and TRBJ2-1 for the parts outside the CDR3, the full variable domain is KAGVTQTPRYLIKTRGQQVTLSCSPISGHRSVSWYQQTPGQGLQFLFEYFSETQRNKGNFPGRFSGRQFSNSRSEMNVSTLELGDSALYLCASSGAGGPYNEQFFGPGTRLTVL.

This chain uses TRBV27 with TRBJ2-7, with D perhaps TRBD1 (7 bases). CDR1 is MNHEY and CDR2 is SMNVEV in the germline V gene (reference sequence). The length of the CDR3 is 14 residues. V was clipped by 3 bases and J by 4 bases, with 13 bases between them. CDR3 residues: CASSFAGQLYEQYF. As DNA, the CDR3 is TGTGCCAGCAGTTTCGCGGGACAGTTGTACGAGCAGTACTTC.

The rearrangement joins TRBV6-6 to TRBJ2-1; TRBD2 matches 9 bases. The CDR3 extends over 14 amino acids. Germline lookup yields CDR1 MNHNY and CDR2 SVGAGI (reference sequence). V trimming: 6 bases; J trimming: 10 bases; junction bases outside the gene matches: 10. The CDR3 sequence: CASSKRRGGREQFF. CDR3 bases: TGTGCCAGCAGCAAGAGGCGGGGGGGGCGGGAGCAGTTCTTC.

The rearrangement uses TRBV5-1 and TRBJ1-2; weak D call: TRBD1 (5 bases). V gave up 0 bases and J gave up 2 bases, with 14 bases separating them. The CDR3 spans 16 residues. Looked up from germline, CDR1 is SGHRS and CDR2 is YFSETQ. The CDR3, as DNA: TGCGCCAGCAGCTTGGAAAGGGGCGGGATAAACTATGGCTACACCTTC. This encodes CASSLERGGINYGYTF.

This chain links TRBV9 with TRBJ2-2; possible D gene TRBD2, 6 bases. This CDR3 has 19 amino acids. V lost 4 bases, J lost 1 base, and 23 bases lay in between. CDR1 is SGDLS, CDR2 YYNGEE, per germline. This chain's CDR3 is CASSRSYFPSGGNTGELFF. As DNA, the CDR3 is TGTGCCAGCAGCCGCTCATACTTTCCTTCCGGGGGGAACACCGGGGAGCTGTTTTTT.